The clone carrying this T cell receptor beta chain was observed a handful of times. Germline CDR1 and CDR2: SGDLS and YYNGEE. The CDR3 consists of 13 residues. Deletions cut 2 bases from V and 8 bases from J, with 13 bases between. This entry is derived from a study of T cell changes during pregnancy in multiple sclerosis. The method was immunoSEQ multiplex PCR; TCRdb's version includes in-frame clones alone and lacks a portion of them. Of about 98,000 clones in the sample, around 92% were seen once. The sequencing here drew on peripheral blood, taken after pregnancy. The rearrangement uses TRBV9 and TRBJ1-2; D unresolved. The receptor was derived from a female donor in good health, enrolled as a control in a pregnancy study. Here the CDR3 DNA reads TGTGCCAGCAGCGTTACGGGGAGCGGAGGCTACACCTTC. This gives the protein CASSVTGSGGYTF.